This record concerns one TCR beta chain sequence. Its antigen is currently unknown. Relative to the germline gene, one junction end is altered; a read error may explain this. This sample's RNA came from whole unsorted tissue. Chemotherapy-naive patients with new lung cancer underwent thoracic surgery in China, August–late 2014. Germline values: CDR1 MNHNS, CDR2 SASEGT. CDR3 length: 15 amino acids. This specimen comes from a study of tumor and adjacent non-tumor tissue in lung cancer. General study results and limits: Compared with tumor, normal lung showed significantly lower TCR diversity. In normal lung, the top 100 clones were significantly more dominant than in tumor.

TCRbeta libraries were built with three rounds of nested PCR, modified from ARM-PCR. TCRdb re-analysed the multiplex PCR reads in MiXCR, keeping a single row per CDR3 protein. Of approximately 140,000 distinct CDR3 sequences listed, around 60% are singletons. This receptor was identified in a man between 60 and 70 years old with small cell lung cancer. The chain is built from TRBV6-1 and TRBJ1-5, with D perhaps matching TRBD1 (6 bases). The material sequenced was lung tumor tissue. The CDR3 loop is CAGRGEVSSNQPQHF. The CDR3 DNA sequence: TGTGCCGGCAGGGGCGAAGTTTCTAGCAATCAGCCCCAGCATTTT.